Each of the 3 T cell receptor beta chains below was sequenced from the same sample in a study of early T cells in non-severe SARS-CoV-2 infection. Each CDR3 protein is one row after TCRdb ran MiXCR on the 5' RACE reads. The table lists roughly 77,000 distinct CDR3 sequences, approximately 12% of them singletons. Material: whole blood. These receptors were collected from an adult who was a healthcare worker with PCR-confirmed SARS-CoV-2 infection or an uninfected control (not recorded which).

In the case of this clonotype: A much bigger clone sits one base away, suggesting this may be a read error. This chain links TRBV7-8 with TRBJ2-7; perhaps TRBD2 as D (6 bases). From germline, CDR1 is SGHVS and CDR2 FQNEAQ. Trimming pared 4 bases from V and 5 bases from J, leaving 15 bases between. The CDR3 runs 14 residues. CDR3 in amino acids: CASSSGRGKDEQYF. CDR3 nucleotide sequence: TGTGCCAGCAGCTCCGGACGGGGGAAGGACGAGCAGTACTTC.

In its sample, this clonotype was seen a few times. The chain carries TRBV20-1 and TRBJ2-7; 12 positions match TRBD1. CDR1 is DFQATT, CDR2 SNEGSKA, per germline (reference sequence). V shed 1 base, J shed 6 bases, and the junction held 4 bases outside the gene matches. The CDR3 spans 14 residues. Written as DNA, the CDR3 is TGCAGTGCTAGAGCGGGACAGGGGGCGAGCGAGCAGTACTTC. Its protein is CSARAGQGASEQYF.

The CDR3 DNA sequence: TGCAGCGTTGAGCAGACAGCCAATGAGCAGTTCTTC. Protein product: CSVEQTANEQFF. V is TRBV29-1 and J is TRBJ2-1, with D possibly matching TRBD1 (5 bases). The V gene lost 3 bases and the J gene lost 6 bases, with 9 bases spanning the gap. CDR1 and CDR2 from the germline V gene are SQVTM and ANQGSEA. This CDR3 comprises 12 residues.